The clone carrying this T cell receptor (beta chain) was observed a handful of times. Its antigen is still unknown. These data are taken from a study of T cell repertoires in cytomegalovirus infection. Overall study findings and caveats: The ex vivo response was dominated by HLA-C-restricted CMV-specific TCR beta clonotypes. The study identified carriers of CMV plus the relevant HLA from cumulative public TCR beta family frequency.

In germline, CDR1 is LNHDA, CDR2 SQIVND (reference sequence). The CDR3 covers 16 residues. V lost 5 bases and J lost 0; bases outside the gene matches: 5. MiXCR, run by TCRdb on the reads, gives a single entry per CDR3 protein. The repertoire holds approximately 400,000 distinct CDR3 sequences, with about a third as singletons. The chain carries TRBV19 and TRBJ2-3, with TRBD2 matching over 10 bases. The source is a human donor in good health (CMV status not recorded). Some clones in this sample may be carry-over from other donors' samples. The sequencing input was PBMCs. For the CDR3, the DNA is TGTGCCAGTAGTGGAGGACTAGCGGCTAGCACAGATACGCAGTATTTT. It yields the protein CASSGGLAASTDTQYF. Filled out from reference TRBV19 and TRBJ2-3, the complete variable domain reads DGGITQSPKYLFRKEGQNVTLSCEQNLNHDAMYWYRQDPGQGLRLIYYSQIVNDFQKGDIAEGYSVSREKKESFPLTVTSAQKNPTAFYLCASSGGLAASTDTQYFGPGTRLTVL.